The source of this TCR beta chain is a study of molecular identifiers for immune sequencing clone quantification. Across the study: Replicate RNA came from about 19,000 or 110,000 naive CD8 cells and was split five ways, and four parts were sequenced.

The CDR3 consists of 14 residues. Germline CDR1 and CDR2: MGHRA and YSYEKL. V shed 0 bases and J shed 7 bases, with 10 bases lying between them. Overall study findings and caveats: Barcode sharing among identical TCR molecules could make large clones appear smaller.

There are many counts of this clonotype. Antigen unknown. The bulk TCR libraries were made with methods described before and with listed TCR primers. TCRdb reprocessed the PCR reads via MiXCR and lists one record per CDR3 protein. The data hold nearly 650,000 distinct CDR3 sequences, with 25% observed a single time. The TCR originated in a human donor in good health. Some libraries in this study had Jurkat cell RNA spiked in. The V call is TRBV4-1, the J call TRBJ1-5; D is undetermined. Material for sequencing was naive CD8+ T cells from blood, with Jurkat cell RNA spiked in. Regarding subset: FACS-sorted CD8+CD4-CCR7+CD45RA+ naive T cells. The DNA for the CDR3 is TGCGCCAGCAGCCAAGATGATTTGGGGCAGCCCCAGCATTTT. Translated: CASSQDDLGQPQHF.